Listed here are 4 T cell receptor beta chains from one sample, sequenced in a study of post-analysis software for immune sequencing data. Study-level points and caveats: Controls showed lower frequencies than patients for roughly 5 TRBV segments, and TRBV5-6, TRBV5-1 and TRBV20-1 were among these.

Their specific antigens are unknown. Unique-molecular-identifier-tagged TCR beta cDNA libraries were used. TCRdb reprocessed the PCR reads via MiXCR and lists one record per CDR3 protein. Of under 200,000 distinct CDR3 sequences listed, 29% are singletons. What was sequenced was blood. The source is a girl aged 2-17 years with multiple sclerosis.

This clonotype appeared many times. The CDR3: CASMIDRGGMDSYGYTF. The CDR3 bases are TGTGCCAGCATGATCGACAGGGGGGGTATGGATAGCTATGGCTACACCTTC. This sequence joins TRBV7-3 and TRBJ1-2, with 9 bases fitting TRBD1. Germline V gives CDR1 SGHTA, CDR2 FQGTGA. CDR3 length: 17 amino acids. V was clipped by 7 bases and J by 4 bases; unmatched bases: 16.

The chain has TRBV5-1 and TRBJ2-2, with 9 bases matching TRBD1. CDR1 and CDR2 from the germline V gene are SGHRS and YFSETQ. J gave up 5 bases and V 2 bases, and 7 bases lay outside the gene matches. The CDR3 covers 16 residues. The DNA for the CDR3 is TGCGCCAGCAGCTTAACAGGGGGCGCATCGACCGGGGAGCTGTTTTTT. This codes for CASSLTGGASTGELFF. Filled out from reference TRBV5-1 and TRBJ2-2, the complete variable domain reads KAGVTQTPRYLIKTRGQQVTLSCSPISGHRSVSWYQQTPGQGLQFLFEYFSETQRNKGNFPGRFSGRQFSNSRSEMNVSTLELGDSALYLCASSLTGGASTGELFFGEGSRLTVL.

CDR3 sequence: CASSPRVMTYNEQYF. DNA for the CDR3: TGTGCCAGCAGCCCCAGGGTAATGACCTACAATGAGCAGTACTTC. The chain couples TRBV7-9 to TRBJ2-1; TRBD1 is a possible D gene (5 bases). The J call could be wrong; TRBJ2-7 is a better fit for the DNA end. The CDR3 consists of 15 residues. Germline V gives CDR1 SEHNR, CDR2 FQNEAQ (reference sequence).

This clonotype has a count of ten or more. The chain carries TRBV4-1 and TRBJ2-7; TRBD2 is a possible D gene (6 bases). The germline V and J ends were trimmed by 5 bases and 5 bases, with 16 bases remaining between them. The CDR3 spans 14 residues. Germline-derived CDR1 and CDR2 are MGHRA and YSYEKL. The CDR3 bases are TGCGCCAGCAGCGGGATTAGCGGAATTGACGAGCAGTACTTC. Translated, it gives CASSGISGIDEQYF.